The sequence of this T cell receptor beta chain was determined in a study of response to subunit inactivated influenza vaccine. Study-wide results and caveats: Few new T cells, the authors suggested, are recruited by each seasonal influenza vaccination.

The V gene's germline CDR1 is SGDLS and CDR2 YYNGEE. Trimming shortened V by 2 bases and J by 2 bases, and 16 bases separated the two germline ends. This CDR3 has 16 residues. TCRdb re-analysed the RT-PCR reads in MiXCR, keeping a single row per CDR3 protein. Of some 800,000 distinct CDR3 sequences listed, 21% were seen once; the top ten hold roughly a tenth. Points on this clonotype: Its antigen is unknown.

This TCR was recovered from a man aged 50-59 years who received an inactivated influenza vaccine. The V and J genes are TRBV9 and TRBJ2-5, with D perhaps being TRBD1 or TRBD2 (5 bases each). The specimen comprised PBMCs from blood, sampled less than 6 days after vaccination. The CDR3 sequence: CASSVSSGTSQETQYF. DNA of the CDR3: TGTGCCAGCAGCGTGAGTTCGGGGACCAGTCAAGAGACCCAGTACTTC.